One and the same sample provided the 22 T cell receptor beta chains below, sequenced in a study of OX40 agonist ivuxolimab in advanced cancers. Using immunoSEQ multiplex PCR, the repertoire was profiled, and TCRdb retains in-frame clones only, with some absent. The sample contains 70,000 or so clones, just over 85% of which appear only once. The sequencing here drew on CD4+ or CD8+ T cells sorted from blood, taken in a trial of the OX40 agonist ivuxolimab. Receptors were obtained from an adult with an advanced solid tumor such as melanoma, head and neck, liver or kidney cancer.

The chain is built from TRBV18 and TRBJ2-5, with 9 bases that match TRBD1. CDR3 length: 17 amino acids. The germline gives CDR1 KGHSH, CDR2 LQKENI. After removal of 5 bases from V and 5 bases from J, the junction contained 15 bases not matched to a gene. The CDR3 coding sequence is TGTGCCAGCTCATTCTCGGGACAGGGTGCTAAATTTGAGACCCAGTACTTC. It specifies CASSFSGQGAKFETQYF.

The chain is built from TRBV6-1 and TRBJ1-6, with D tentatively TRBD1 (5 bases). This CDR3 has 16 residues. Germline loops: CDR1 MNHNS, CDR2 SASEGT. Deletions cut 2 bases from V and 9 bases from J, with 17 bases between. The CDR3 DNA is TGTGCCAGCAGTGAATGGGGGATTACAACCCCTTCACCCCTCCACTTT. Its translation: CASSEWGITTPSPLHF.

This chain links TRBV2 with TRBJ1-2, with a possible D match to TRBD1 (6 bases). The CDR3 runs to 16 residues. CDR1 and CDR2 from the germline V gene are SNHLY and FYNNEI. With 8 bases removed from V and 4 bases from J, the gap between germline ends came to 23 bases. The CDR3 spells CASRDRLRLLFYGYTF. The CDR3 DNA reads TGTGCCAGCCGAGACAGGCTCCGCTTATTGTTCTATGGCTACACCTTC.

J is TRBJ1-5 and V is TRBV27; D perhaps matches TRBD1 (5 bases). This CDR3 contains 16 residues. Trimming removed 1 base at V and 6 bases at J, with 16 bases between. CDR1 is MNHEY and CDR2 is SMNVEV in the germline V gene (reference sequence). The CDR3: CASSLFGGGVGQPQHF. The CDR3 DNA sequence: TGTGCCAGCAGTTTATTCGGCGGGGGGGTGGGTCAGCCCCAGCATTTT.

This sequence joins TRBV5-6 and TRBJ1-4, with TRBD1 as a possible D gene (5 bases). Looked up from germline, CDR1 is SGHDT and CDR2 is YYEEEE. This CDR3 is 12 amino acids long. V lost 4 bases and J 10 bases, leaving 11 bases between the germline ends. The CDR3 nucleotides read TGTGCCAGCAGCCCCGGGGGGGGAAAACTGTTTTTT. The encoded protein is CASSPGGGKLFF.

The chain couples TRBV7-2 to TRBJ2-3; D not resolved. Trimming cost V 5 bases and J 2 bases, with 5 bases left between them. Germline CDR1 reads SGHTA; CDR2 reads FQGNSA. The CDR3 spans 12 residues. CDR3 sequence reads: CASSPYTDTQYF. DNA for the CDR3: TGTGCCAGCAGCCCTTACACAGATACGCAGTATTTT. Together with reference TRBV7-2 and TRBJ2-3, the CDR3 gives the full variable domain: GAGVSQSPSNKVTEKGKDVELRCDPISGHTALYWYRQSLGQGLEFLIYFQGNSAPDKSGLPSDRFSAERTGGSVSTLTIQRTQQEDSAVYLCASSPYTDTQYFGPGTRLTVL.

The rearrangement links TRBV5-5 to TRBJ1-5, with unresolved D. The CDR3 runs 15 residues. V was shortened by 0 bases and J by 5 bases, with 12 bases between the two germline ends. CDR1 is SGHKS, CDR2 YYEKEE, per germline (reference sequence). DNA for the CDR3: TGTGCCAGCAGCTTGGCTGGGCAGCTCGATCAGCCCCAGCATTTT. Translating gives CASSLAGQLDQPQHF.

This chain links TRBV9 with TRBJ2-2, with D possibly matching TRBD1 (5 bases). Trimming removed 2 bases at V and 4 bases at J, with 9 bases between. The CDR3 contains 14 residues. Germline V gene lookup returns CDR1 SGDLS and CDR2 YYNGEE. CDR3 bases: TGTGCCAGCAGCGTGGACATGGTCACCGGGGAGCTGTTTTTT. Translating it yields CASSVDMVTGELFF.

This clone was counted only a few times. This chain joins TRBV6-5 and TRBJ1-1; D is possibly TRBD1 (5 bases). CDR1 and CDR2 (germline): MNHEY, SVGAGI. The CDR3 covers 15 residues. Trimming stripped 2 bases from V and 3 bases from J, with 13 bases between. CDR3 nucleotides: TGTGCCAGCAGTTACCAATTGGGGGGGGACACTGAAGCTTTCTTT. Its protein product is CASSYQLGGDTEAFF.

The J gene is TRBJ1-5, the V gene TRBV28, with D hard to call. The CDR3 is 17 amino acids. V was trimmed by 3 bases and J by 4 bases, leaving 19 bases between them. From germline, CDR1 is MDHEN and CDR2 SYDVKM. The CDR3 is CASSFSRVGTANQPQHF. In nucleotides, the CDR3 is TGTGCCAGCAGTTTCAGCCGGGTTGGAACAGCGAATCAGCCCCAGCATTTT.

The rearrangement joins TRBV2 to TRBJ2-7; 12 nucleotides line up with TRBD2. The CDR3 has 15 residues. The V gene end was trimmed by 6 bases and the J gene end by 4 bases; junction bases not matched to a gene: 7. Germline V gene lookup returns CDR1 SNHLY and CDR2 FYNNEI. CDR3 region: CASRETTSGGYEQYF. The CDR3 bases are TGTGCCAGCAGAGAAACTACTAGCGGGGGGTACGAGCAGTACTTC.

The rearrangement links TRBV6-5 to TRBJ2-2, with D unresolved. The CDR3 has 14 residues. Germline lookup yields CDR1 MNHEY and CDR2 SVGAGI. Trimming stripped 3 bases from V and 2 bases from J, with 7 bases between. CDR3 sequence: CASSYNRNTGELFF. In DNA form, the CDR3 reads TGTGCCAGCAGTTATAACAGAAACACCGGGGAGCTGTTTTTT.

V usage is TRBV9 and J usage is TRBJ2-5; D gene ambiguous. V shed 5 bases and J shed 2 bases, with 10 bases lying between them. This CDR3 has 13 amino acids. The germline V gene has CDR1 SGDLS and CDR2 YYNGEE. This CDR3 reads CASSTLSQETQYF. CDR3 nucleotides: TGTGCCAGCAGTACCTTATCACAAGAGACCCAGTACTTC.

This clone has a single count. The V and J genes are TRBV28 and TRBJ1-4; no reliable D call. In germline, CDR1 is MDHEN, CDR2 SYDVKM. The CDR3 covers 19 residues. The V and J ends lost 6 bases and 4 bases respectively, with 27 bases between them. CDR3 region: CASSVYLSPGRAFNEKLFF. The CDR3 nucleotides are TGTGCCAGCAGCGTATATCTCTCCCCTGGCAGAGCCTTTAATGAAAAACTGTTTTTT.

The chain uses TRBV6-1 and TRBJ2-5; TRBD1 aligns across 9 bases. This CDR3 is 14 amino acids long. Germline loops: CDR1 MNHNS, CDR2 SASEGT. V was pared by 5 bases and J by 5 bases, with 6 bases of the junction left unmatched. The CDR3 protein is CASSPGQGAETQYF. The CDR3 DNA reads TGTGCCAGCAGTCCGGGACAGGGAGCGGAGACCCAGTACTTC.

The V call is TRBV7-3, the J call TRBJ2-3, with 11 bases matching TRBD2. The trim removed 2 bases at V and 5 bases at J, leaving 6 bases unmatched. The CDR3 runs to 16 residues. Germline CDR1 is SGHTA and CDR2 is FQGTGA. The CDR3, as DNA: TGTGCCAGCAGCTTAGGTAGCGGGGGGGCAGGAGATACGCAGTATTTT. Translation gives CASSLGSGGAGDTQYF.

The chain is built from TRBV5-1 and TRBJ2-3; tentative D call: TRBD1 (5 bases). The CDR3 has 14 residues. V lost 0 bases and J 4 bases, leaving 9 bases between the germline ends. Per germline, CDR1 SGHRS and CDR2 YFSETQ. The CDR3 is CASSLGGASDTQYF. CDR3 DNA sequence: TGCGCCAGCAGCTTGGGTGGGGCCTCAGATACGCAGTATTTT.

The chain employs TRBV5-1 and TRBJ2-5; D gene unclear. This CDR3 region has 13 residues. The ends were cut back, 0 bases at V and 1 base at J, with 4 bases in the middle. Germline assignment: CDR1 SGHRS and CDR2 YFSETQ. The DNA of the CDR3 is TGCGCCAGCAGCTTGGGGGGCCAAGAGACCCAGTACTTC. Protein sequence: CASSLGGQETQYF.

The chain is built from TRBV30 and TRBJ2-7, with D maybe TRBD2 (5 bases). Germline-derived CDR1 and CDR2 are GTSNPN and SVGIG (reference sequence). The CDR3 covers 12 residues. Between the trimmed V and J ends, which lost 3 bases and 6 bases, there was a span of 12 bases. The CDR3 reads CAWSLGLGEQYF. The CDR3 coding sequence is TGTGCCTGGAGCCTCGGACTGGGCGAGCAGTACTTC.

The chain employs TRBV18 and TRBJ2-3, with 11 bases identical to TRBD2. The trim removed 3 bases at V and 0 bases at J, leaving 5 bases unmatched. The CDR3 sequence is 17 residues long. The germline V gene encodes CDR1 KGHSH and CDR2 LQKENI. The chain's CDR3 is CASSPRTSGSSTDTQYF. Here the CDR3 DNA reads TGTGCCAGCTCACCTCGGACTAGCGGGTCTAGCACAGATACGCAGTATTTT.

V gene TRBV5-1 combines with J gene TRBJ1-6; D is perhaps TRBD1 (6 bases). The CDR3 consists of 16 residues. V was trimmed by 5 bases and J by 0 bases, leaving 12 bases between them. Germline values: CDR1 SGHRS, CDR2 YFSETQ. Here the CDR3 DNA reads TGCGCCAGCAGAACGGGGGCGGGCTCCTATAATTCACCCCTCCACTTT. Protein product: CASRTGAGSYNSPLHF.

The gene calls are TRBV2 and TRBJ2-7, with D maybe TRBD2 (6 bases). The CDR3 sequence is 15 residues long. V gave up 1 base and J gave up 3 bases, with 13 bases separating them. In germline, CDR1 is SNHLY, CDR2 FYNNEI. CDR3 bases: TGTGCCAGCAGTGAAGGGGCAGGGAGGATCTACGAGCAGTACTTC. Protein: CASSEGAGRIYEQYF.